This T cell receptor beta chain was sequenced for a study of cytomegalovirus exposure and HLA in healthy donors. It was with 60 Vbeta and 13 Jbeta primers that the PCR ran. Produced via immunoSEQ multiplex PCR; TCRdb's table is partial and in-frame only. The table includes more than 95,000 clones, roughly three quarters detected once. Study-level results: According to a later analysis, donors in an Asian-associated ancestry cluster reportedly had fewer N-insertions than the approximately 670-donor mean.

A remark on this clone: As yet, its antigen is unknown.

Sequences were obtained from PBMCs. This TCR derives from a man younger than 40 in good health and CMV-seropositive.

The CDR3 nucleotides read TGTGCCAGTAGTGCGGGTAGGTATGAAGCTTTCTTT. Its translation: CASSAGRYEAFF. The chain carries TRBV19 and TRBJ1-1; D not certain. The CDR3 spans 12 residues. The V gene lost 5 bases and the J gene lost 7 bases, with 11 bases spanning the gap. CDR1 and CDR2 (germline): LNHDA, SQIVND (reference sequence).